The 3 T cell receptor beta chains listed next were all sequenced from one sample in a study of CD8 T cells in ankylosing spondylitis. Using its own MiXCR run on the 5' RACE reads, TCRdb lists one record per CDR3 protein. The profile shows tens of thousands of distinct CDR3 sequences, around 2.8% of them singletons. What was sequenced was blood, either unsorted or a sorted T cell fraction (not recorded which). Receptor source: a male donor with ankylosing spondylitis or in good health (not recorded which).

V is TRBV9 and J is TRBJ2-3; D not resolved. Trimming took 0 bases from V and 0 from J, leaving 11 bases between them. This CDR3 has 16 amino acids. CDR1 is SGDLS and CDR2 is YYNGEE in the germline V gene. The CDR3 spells CASSVGAEASTDTQYF. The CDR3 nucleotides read TGTGCCAGCAGCGTAGGGGCTGAGGCTAGCACAGATACGCAGTATTTT.

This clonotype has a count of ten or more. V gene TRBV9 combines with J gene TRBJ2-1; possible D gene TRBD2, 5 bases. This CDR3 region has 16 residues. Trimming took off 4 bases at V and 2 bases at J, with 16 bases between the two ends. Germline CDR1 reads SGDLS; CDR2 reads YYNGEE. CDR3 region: CASSLTRVGTYNEQFF. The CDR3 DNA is TGTGCCAGCAGCCTGACGAGGGTAGGGACCTACAATGAGCAGTTCTTC. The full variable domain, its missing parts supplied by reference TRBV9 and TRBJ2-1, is DSGVTQTPKHLITATGQRVTLRCSPRSGDLSVYWYQQSLDQGLQFLIQYYNGEERAKGNILERFSAQQFPDLHSELNLSSLELGDSALYFCASSLTRVGTYNEQFFGPGTRLTVL.

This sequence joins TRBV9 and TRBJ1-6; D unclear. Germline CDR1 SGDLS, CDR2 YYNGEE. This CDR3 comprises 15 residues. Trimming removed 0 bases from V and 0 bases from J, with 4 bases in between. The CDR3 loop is CASSVVDSYNSPLHF. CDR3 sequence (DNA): TGTGCCAGCAGCGTAGTCGACTCCTATAATTCACCCCTCCACTTT. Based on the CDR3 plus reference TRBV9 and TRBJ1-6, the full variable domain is DSGVTQTPKHLITATGQRVTLRCSPRSGDLSVYWYQQSLDQGLQFLIQYYNGEERAKGNILERFSAQQFPDLHSELNLSSLELGDSALYFCASSVVDSYNSPLHFGNGTRLTVT.